This T cell receptor (beta chain) was recorded in a study of OX40 agonist ivuxolimab in advanced cancers. Study observations and caveats: Expanded clones tended on average to be more numerous among CD8+ T cells than CD4+.

Data came from immunoSEQ multiplex PCR; TCRdb stores just in-frame clones and leaves some out. The repertoire holds about 40,000 clones, with approximately 85% as singletons. Points on this clone: Its antigen is currently unknown.

Germline V CDR1 and CDR2: LNHDA, SQIVND (reference sequence). The CDR3 consists of 13 residues. V was clipped by 5 bases and J by 1 base, with 9 bases between them. This chain connects TRBV19 to TRBJ2-7; D ambiguous. The source material was CD4+ or CD8+ T cells sorted from blood, sampled in a trial of the OX40 agonist ivuxolimab. This TCR derives from an adult with an advanced solid tumor such as melanoma, head and neck, liver or kidney cancer. In DNA, the CDR3 is TGTGCCAGTAGTGCTACAGTATCCTACGAGCAGTACTTC. Translated, it gives CASSATVSYEQYF.